The 14 T cell receptor beta chains reported below all come from one sample, sequenced in a study of human T cells and chemical hapten exposure. TCRdb recomputed calls from the RACE reads with MiXCR, one row per CDR3 protein. The table includes 95,000 to 130,000 distinct CDR3 sequences, 9% to 14% detected once. Time point specified: patch test 1, 2 weeks after DPC sensitization. Treatment defined: therapeutic diphenylcyclopropenone sensitization with weekly scalp DPC. The sample consisted of whole blood, taken in connection with sensitization to the hapten diphenylcyclopropenone (DPC). These receptors came from a woman aged 50 to 60 with alopecia areata. Some clones in this sample may be carry-over from other donors' samples.

This clonotype was found a few times. The rearrangement uses TRBV6-5 and TRBJ1-3, with 7 bases identical to TRBD1. The CDR3 length is 15 residues. Germline V gene data show CDR1 as MNHEY and CDR2 as SVGAGI. Germline trimming cut 7 bases from V and 4 bases from J; bases unmatched to any gene: 10. CDR3 loop: CASTRGRGLGNTIYF. CDR3 coding DNA: TGTGCCAGCACCCGCGGGAGGGGGCTCGGAAACACCATATATTTT.

This clonotype was seen ten or more times. The CDR3 protein is CASSPYPGVGTDTQYF. CDR3 DNA sequence: TGTGCCAGCAGCCCTTACCCGGGTGTGGGCACAGATACGCAGTATTTT. V is TRBV6-2 or TRBV6-3 and J is TRBJ2-3, with D unresolved. V was shortened by 6 bases and J by 1 base, with 17 bases between the two germline ends. The CDR3 totals 16 residues. Per germline, CDR1 MNHEY and CDR2 SVGEGT.

With regard to this clonotype: A clone one base away is much larger, so this may be a read error. This chain connects TRBV13 to TRBJ2-7; a weak D match, TRBD1 (5 bases). The CDR3 consists of 14 residues. Germline assignment: CDR1 PRHDT and CDR2 FYEKMQ (reference sequence). The V and J ends lost 2 bases and 6 bases respectively, with 14 bases between them. CDR3 residues: CASSLSQGTFEQYF. The CDR3 nucleotides read TGTGCCAGCAGCTTATCGCAGGGAACCTTCGAGCAGTACTTC.

The chain links TRBV5-1 to TRBJ2-3; D gene uncertain. V was cut by 4 bases and J by 6 bases, with 9 bases left in between. CDR1 is SGHRS and CDR2 is YFSETQ in the germline V gene. This CDR3 has 12 amino acids. CDR3 nucleotides: TGCGCCAGCAGCCCCCTCTATGATACGCAGTATTTT. This gives the protein CASSPLYDTQYF.

This clonotype was found a few times. V and J are TRBV11-2 and TRBJ2-3; D is undetermined. CDR1 and CDR2 from the germline V gene are SGHAT and FQNNGV. Trimming pared 0 bases from V and 3 bases from J, leaving 13 bases between. CDR3 length equals 16 residues. The CDR3 here is CASSLDRPRVTDTQYF. The CDR3 DNA reads TGTGCCAGCAGCTTAGATCGTCCAAGGGTAACAGATACGCAGTATTTT.

As to this clonotype: This may come from a read error, since a much larger clone is one base off. The chain combines TRBV7-9 with TRBJ2-7; TRBD1 is a possible D gene (6 bases). Between the trimmed V and J ends, which lost 5 bases and 5 bases, there was a span of 13 bases. CDR1 SEHNR and CDR2 FQNEAQ come from the germline V gene (reference sequence). The CDR3 is 13 amino acids. The DNA of the CDR3 is TGTGCCAGCAGCCGACAGGACGAAAACGAGCAGTACTTC. Its translation: CASSRQDENEQYF.

CDR3 amino acids: CASSPGQAQEPQHF. CDR3 DNA: TGTGCCAGCTCACCCGGACAGGCCCAGGAGCCCCAGCATTTT. The chain combines TRBV18 with TRBJ1-5; 7 bases match TRBD1. Germline trimming cut 3 bases from V and 8 bases from J; bases unmatched to any gene: 7. Looked up from germline, CDR1 is KGHSH and CDR2 is LQKENI. The CDR3 is 14 amino acids.

The chain combines TRBV19 with TRBJ1-5; 10 bases align to TRBD1. This CDR3 region has 19 residues. J was trimmed by 5 bases and V by 0 bases; bases with no gene match: 13. Germline V gene sequence: CDR1 LNHDA, CDR2 SQIVND (reference sequence). The CDR3 reads CASSIDLYPGQGTHQPQHF. In DNA, the CDR3 is TGTGCCAGTAGTATAGATCTCTACCCGGGACAGGGGACGCATCAGCCCCAGCATTTT. The whole variable domain, filled in from reference TRBV19 and TRBJ1-5, reads DGGITQSPKYLFRKEGQNVTLSCEQNLNHDAMYWYRQDPGQGLRLIYYSQIVNDFQKGDIAEGYSVSREKKESFPLTVTSAQKNPTAFYLCASSIDLYPGQGTHQPQHFGDGTRLSIL.

This clonotype has a handful of counts. The chain combines TRBV4-2 with TRBJ2-1, with 9 positions matching TRBD2. The CDR3 totals 16 residues. V shed 3 bases, J shed 7 bases, and the junction held 10 bases outside the gene matches. Germline CDR1 and CDR2: LGHNA and YNFKEQ. The CDR3 loop is CASSQGPGGGVNEQFF. DNA for the CDR3: TGTGCCAGCAGCCAGGGTCCGGGCGGGGGGGTTAATGAGCAGTTCTTC.

This chain uses TRBV29-1 with TRBJ2-3, with D unclear. V was clipped by 6 bases and J by 0 bases, with 7 bases between them. This CDR3 is 12 amino acids long. Germline V gene lookup returns CDR1 SQVTM and CDR2 ANQGSEA. For the CDR3, the DNA is TGCAGCGTGACACCTAGCACAGATACGCAGTATTTT. Its protein product is CSVTPSTDTQYF.

J is TRBJ2-7 and V is TRBV7-2; 10 bases agree with TRBD2. The germline V gene has CDR1 SGHTA and CDR2 FQGNSA. V was clipped by 5 bases and J by 5 bases; unmatched bases: 12. CDR3 size: 16 residues. The CDR3 nucleotides read TGTGCCAGCAGCCGACCGATTCTAGCGGGAGTAAACGAGCAGTACTTC. Translating gives CASSRPILAGVNEQYF.

This clonotype showed up many times. The rearrangement joins TRBV7-9 to TRBJ2-5; no clear D gene. The CDR3 is 14 amino acids. Germline CDR1 is SEHNR and CDR2 is FQNEAQ (reference sequence). V shed 0 bases and J shed 4 bases, with 9 bases lying between them. CDR3 in DNA: TGTGCCAGCAGCTTAGCGTACGGCGGAGAGACCCAGTACTTC. It specifies CASSLAYGGETQYF.

This clonotype has a count of ten or more. This chain uses TRBV5-8 with TRBJ2-2; D uncertain. Trimming removed 0 bases at V and 0 bases at J, with 9 bases between. The germline CDR1 and CDR2 sequences are SGHTS and YDEGEE. CDR3 length: 16 amino acids. The CDR3 nucleotides read TGTGCCAGCAGCTTGGGGCTCACATCGAACACCGGGGAGCTGTTTTTT. This gives the protein CASSLGLTSNTGELFF.

In this sample, this clonotype turned up a few times. The rearrangement uses TRBV18 and TRBJ1-2, with unresolved D. The germline V gene encodes CDR1 KGHSH and CDR2 LQKENI. The CDR3 is made up of 13 amino acids. The V end was cut by 6 bases, the J end by 0 bases, with 8 bases between. CDR3 DNA: TGTGCCAGCTCGTACGAAGCTAACTATGGCTACACCTTC. Residues: CASSYEANYGYTF.